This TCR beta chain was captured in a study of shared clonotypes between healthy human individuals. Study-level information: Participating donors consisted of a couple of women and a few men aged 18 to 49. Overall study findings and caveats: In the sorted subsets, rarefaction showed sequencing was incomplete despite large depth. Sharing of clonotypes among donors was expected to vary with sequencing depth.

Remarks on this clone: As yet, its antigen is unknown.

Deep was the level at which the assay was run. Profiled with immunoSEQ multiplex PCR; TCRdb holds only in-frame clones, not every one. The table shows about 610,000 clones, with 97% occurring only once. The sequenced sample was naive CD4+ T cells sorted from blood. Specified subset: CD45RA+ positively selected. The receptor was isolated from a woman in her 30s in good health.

The CDR3 sequence: CASSEAPGGYYNEQFF. CDR3 DNA sequence: TGTGCCAGCAGTGAAGCTCCAGGGGGGTACTACAATGAGCAGTTCTTC. The chain employs TRBV2 and TRBJ2-1, with a weak D call TRBD1 (7 bases). The germline gives CDR1 SNHLY, CDR2 FYNNEI. The CDR3 runs 16 residues. V was trimmed by 0 bases and J by 3 bases, leaving 12 bases between them.